This TCR beta chain emerged from a study of Graves' ophthalmopathy and Graves' hyperthyroidism. The study's findings and limits: Most thyroid-expanded clonotypes exceeding 0.001 frequency were also found in blood.

Germline V gene sequence: CDR1 LNHDA, CDR2 SQIVND (reference sequence). V was pared by 6 bases and J by 7 bases, with 9 bases between. The CDR3 runs 12 residues. The sequenced template was RNA, covering the TCR beta CDR3 region. Investigators did first-round RT-PCR with HTBI primers, then second-round multiplex PCR. Using its own MiXCR run on the multiplex PCR reads, TCRdb lists one record per CDR3 protein. The sample lists 650,000 to 800,000 distinct CDR3 sequences; over 40% were seen once. There are many counts of this clonotype. The antigen remains unidentified. Other autoimmune diseases, uncontrolled infections, pregnancy or lactation ruled patients out of participation.

The TCR sequence derives from an adult man with Graves' ophthalmopathy. The chain combines TRBV19 with TRBJ2-2; unclear D gene. Sequenced material: peripheral blood. CDR3 DNA sequence: TGTGCCAGTAGCACCTCAGGCGGGGAGCTGTTTTTT. Its protein product is CASSTSGGELFF.